This T cell receptor (beta chain) derives from a study of cytomegalovirus exposure and HLA in healthy donors (dated by TCRdb to about 2017). A note on the overall study: According to an earlier analysis of a few hundred of the donors, about 179 million T cells yielded approximately 120 million unique TCR beta sequences and less than 300 Gb of sequence data. Genome-wide SNP genotypes for about 55% of the roughly 670 donors were used in a later genetic analysis, which treated that subset as a discovery cohort. To predict cytomegalovirus infection status, the study combined high-throughput TCR immunosequencing, statistical association of individual TCRs with disease status, and machine learning. All discovery cohort repertoires had been generated on a single sequencing platform. Of the 398 genotyped donors, less than 90% were placed in the genetic ancestry cluster associated with self-reported Caucasian donors. The study profiled the T cell repertoires of under 700 subjects by immunosequencing and related them to cytomegalovirus serostatus. Across 300 to 500 genotyped donors of the cohort, an average of about 240,000 unique TCR beta nucleotide sequences per donor were sequenced, and around 20% of those sequences were non-productive. Rather than drawing on any new phenotypic data, the later analysis identified candidate immune exposures from TCR beta sequences and the way those sequences occurred across donors. An early release that covered about 600 HLA-typed donors contained 300 to 350 gigabases of sequencing data and around 80 million unique TCR sequences. The aim of the study was to test whether cataloging public T cell receptors could identify signatures of past pathogen exposure. Donor age, sex, ethnicity and CMV serostatus were compiled alongside the repertoire data. Typing coverage differed by locus: A, B, C, DRB1 and DQB1 were typed in roughly 629-630 donors, DQA1 in approximately 520, DPA1 in approximately 610, and DPB1 in approximately 450. To study patterns of TCR occurrence, a later analysis re-analyzed previously published TCR beta repertoires from around 660 donors and added high-resolution HLA genotyping. Class I and class II HLA loci were covered by the typing at four-digit resolution. Four or five DR-DQ haplotypes were treated as single units for association and clustering because of strong linkage in the cohort. An earlier analysis of more than 450 of the donors used high-throughput TCR beta sequencing to judge whether each TCR beta V gene segment behaved as functional or pseudogenic. A separate validation cohort of approximately 120 different subjects was used in addition to the approximately 670-subject first cohort. Beyond this particular receptor, the publication reports: When HLA alleles, especially DR and DQ, strongly co-occurred, attributing TCR associations to individual alleles was difficult. A total of some 180 TCR beta chains were listed by the study as associated with cytomegalovirus. Sequencing depth was assumed to be roughly uniform across donors in the presence/absence analyses, though that assumption may not hold. Cytomegalovirus status was reported to be diagnosed by the classifier with high specificity and sensitivity in both the original and validation cohorts. Compared with equally common non-associated chains, HLA-associated TCR beta chains in a later analysis were more clonally expanded and had lower generation probabilities. In a later analysis, most CMV-associated TCR beta chains were found to appear HLA-restricted, with HLA associations seemingly driven largely by CMV exposure. Some IMGT-functional V segments, including TRBV6-2 and TRBV6-3, could not be distinguished by the 87-base-pair reads and were therefore excluded. In a later genetic analysis, fewer N-insertions in productive TCRs were reported among donors in an Asian-associated ancestry cluster than the roughly 700-donor mean. Linkage disequilibrium might explain the correlated functional status among segregating V segments, but an unknown experimental factor could not be excluded. While some public TCRs were present in many individuals, most TCR sequences turned up only very rarely across donors. In a later analysis, some 18,000 TCR beta sequences were associated with specific HLA alleles at a false discovery rate of 0.05. A further reported finding was that TCR beta sequences accurately predicted the HLA-A and HLA-B alleles for most subjects in the first cohort. The cohort was sequenced for TCR beta chains only, and without alpha or paired-chain data the features that could be detected were limited. In a later analysis, several top co-occurrence clusters were reported to appear linked to parvovirus B19, influenza, CMV and Epstein-Barr virus. Three of the identified cytomegalovirus-associated TCR beta chains were confirmed in vitro to be specific for cytomegalovirus antigens. Because HLA typing was missing for some donors at each locus, association tests included only the typed subset. In an earlier analysis of approximately 590 of the donors, most TCR beta V segments appeared in productive rearrangements about 90% or about 30% of the time, broadly matching IMGT annotations. The earlier analysis of some 540 of the donors excluded approximately 17 rarely observed V segments, including chromosome 9 orphons, because counts were too low. It was suggested by the authors that the approach could potentially be generalized to other disease states and immunological phenotypes. According to a later analysis, TCR association rates differed among HLA loci, with DRB1 alleles showing the most associated TCRs and HLA-C alleles showing the fewest. CMV serostatus was the only immune exposure information available for the cohort. V-gene and J-gene trimming of TCR beta chains was associated with a missense DCLRE1C variant in a later genetic analysis, and the association was replicated in an independent cohort. The sequencing pipeline was judged likely to have produced a cluster of highly shared sequence variants as a technical artifact.

Libraries were constructed by the immunoSEQ multiplex PCR assay. For the multiplex PCR, a mixture combining 60 forward primers for TCR Vbeta segments and 13 reverse primers for TCR Jbeta segments was used. Amplification of the CDR3 region of rearranged TCR beta genes was performed with a multiplex PCR assay on genomic DNA. The amplified TCR beta libraries were sequenced on the Illumina HiSeq System as 87-base-pair reads. In the paper's pipeline: A later analysis tallied roughly 76 million unique TCR beta chains across the approximately 670 repertoires, and around 9.9 million of those chains were shared by two or more donors. To remove PCR and sequencing errors, raw reads were error-corrected and collapsed into unique sequences using a nearest-neighbor algorithm that merged closely related sequences. To assign V, D and J gene segments, CDR3 sequences were aligned to IMGT reference sequences. For a sequence to be retained, at least a six-nucleotide match to both a V gene segment and a J gene segment was required. A rearrangement was called productive if the CDR3 had no stop codons and remained in frame with V and J, and every other rearrangement was called non-productive. CDR3 was defined by IMGT convention, running from the second conserved V-encoded cysteine to the conserved J-encoded phenylalanine. The earlier analysis of some 550 of the donors excluded any sequence lacking an unambiguous match to a single V gene segment. An earlier analysis of several hundred of the donors called V segments functional above 56.7% productive rearrangements and segregating when the between-donor standard deviation exceeded 5%. A statistical classification framework was built to diagnose cytomegalovirus status from the catalog of TCR beta chain sequences. A later analysis assigned V and J genes by comparing TCR nucleotide sequences with IMGT/GENE-DB human TR gene sequences. The TCRdist pipeline was used in a later analysis to assign CDR3 sequences and most-parsimonious VDJ recombination scenarios. In a later analysis, each TCR beta chain was defined by its CDR3 amino acid sequence together with its V-gene family, and reads lacking a unique V-gene family were excluded. In a later analysis, nearly 600 highly shared, low-generation-probability nucleotide sequences were removed to address suspected cross-contamination and a sequencing artifact. For each public chain, a later analysis derived a clonal expansion index from normalized ranks of inferred template counts within each repertoire. A later analysis computed generation probabilities with a VDJ recombination model fitted to out-of-frame rearrangements, and checked the results against IGoR. In a later analysis, TCR-TCR, TCR-HLA and TCR-CMV co-occurrence was scored with hypergeometric tests, and a repertoire-size bias correction was applied to TCR pairs. In a later analysis, false discovery rates were estimated by permuting HLA or CMV assignments 20 times. A later analysis grouped co-occurring TCRs with DBSCAN, adding TCRdist sequence similarity when clustering within HLA-allele-positive subsets. For co-occurrence clustering, repertoires with fewer than 30,000 or more than 120,000 public chains were excluded, along with about five repertoires with anomalous nucleotide sharing. The clones in this table, taken by TCRdb from immuneACCESS, are in-frame only. Not every clone is retained; where verified, under half of the shortfall comes from an unresolved V gene, and the cause of the rest is unknown. That table gives V, J and clone size, and the DNA gave D and trimming. The sample table lists under 40,000 clones, 76% of them with a count of one. The ten biggest clones cover less than 10% of the sample.

Trimming takes 4 bases off V and 6 bases off J; junction bases not matched to a gene: 3. CDR1 and CDR2 are drawn from the germline V gene: MNHEY, SVGAGI. The CDR3, cysteine through phenylalanine, is 15 amino acids long. CDR3 DNA is the only sequence kept; it has 45 bases, read in frame from the first base. This clone was detected once. The target of this receptor is not known. No quality values exist for individual bases; no much larger clone is one base distant. The cohort was made up of approximately 670 healthy bone marrow donors. Cohort members were all nominally healthy when sampled, although unrecorded immune exposures were likely present. The donor tested CMV seropositive and was one of the 289 seropositive cohort members. A peripheral blood sample was collected from each donor, and TCR beta sequencing was performed on peripheral blood mononuclear cells. The Qiagen DNeasy Blood Extraction Kit was used to extract genomic DNA from the blood cell samples.

The sequenced material came from PBMCs. The receptor comes from a woman aged 25 to 39 in good health and CMV-seropositive. The chain joins TRBV6-5 to TRBJ1-6; 10 nucleotides in the junction match TRBD1. This receptor has the CDR3 CASSSGTGVNSPLHF. DNA sequence: TGTGCCAGCAGTTCCGGGACAGGGGTTAATTCACCCCTCCACTTT.